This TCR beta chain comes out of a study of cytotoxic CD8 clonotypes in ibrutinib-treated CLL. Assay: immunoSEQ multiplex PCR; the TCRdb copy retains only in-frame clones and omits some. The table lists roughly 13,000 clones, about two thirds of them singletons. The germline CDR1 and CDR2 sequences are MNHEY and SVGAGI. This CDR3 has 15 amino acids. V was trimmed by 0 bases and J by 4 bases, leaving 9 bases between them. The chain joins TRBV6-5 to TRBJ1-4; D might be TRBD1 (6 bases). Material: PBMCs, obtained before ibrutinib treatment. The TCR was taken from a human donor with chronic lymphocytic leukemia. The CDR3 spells CASSYSGGLNEKLFF. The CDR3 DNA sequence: TGTGCCAGCAGTTACTCGGGGGGCCTTAATGAAAAACTGTTTTTT.